The clone carrying this TCR beta chain was seen a single time. Membership in each cohort depended on participant-reported clinical history. The protocol was immunoSEQ multiplex PCR, while the TCRdb copy is restricted to in-frame clones and leaves out a portion. The table has about 140,000 clones, approximately 86% seen once. The data originate from a study of blood T cell repertoires in COVID-19. The V gene's germline CDR1 is ENHRY and CDR2 SYGVKD. CDR3 length: 16 amino acids. J lost 3 bases, V lost 0 bases, and 3 bases had no gene match. This TCR derives from a woman aged 40 to 55 who had recovered from COVID-19. The rearrangement links TRBV10-3 to TRBJ1-5; 9 nucleotides match TRBD1. The sample taken for sequencing was PBMCs or T cells enriched from blood (not recorded which). DNA of the CDR3: TGTGCCATCAGTGAGTCGGGACAGGGAAACAATCAGCCCCAGCATTTT. Amino acid sequence: CAISESGQGNNQPQHF.